This is a list of T cell receptor beta chains from one sample in a study of T cell changes during pregnancy in multiple sclerosis. Assay: immunoSEQ multiplex PCR; the TCRdb copy retains only in-frame clones and omits some. The repertoire has about 94,000 clones, approximately 95% of them found once; the top ten carry around 0.99%. The sequencing used peripheral blood, collected after pregnancy. The receptors originated from a female donor with multiple sclerosis, enrolled in a pregnancy study. The CDR3 runs from the conserved cysteine through the conserved F or W. The order of the fields is D gene, clone size, V gene, CDR3 length, J gene, CDR3 DNA, CDR3 protein. A D gene is named only where the DNA matches it firmly. The listing skips clone size in some rows; elsewhere it reads once, few, many or a size class.

TRBD2	-	TRBV28	19	TRBJ2-1	TGTGCCAGCAGTTTTTGGGGCCCATCTTCGGCGGGAGGGCCTAATGAGCAGTTCTTC	CASSFWGPSSAGGPNEQFF
TRBD1	-	TRBV27	13	TRBJ1-2	TGTGCCAGCAGTTCCAGGGGGCACTATGGCTACACCTTC	CASSSRGHYGYTF
TRBD2	-	TRBV27	15	TRBJ2-7	TGTGCCAGCACCAACGGACTAGCGGGAGCAAAGGAGCAGTACTTC	CASTNGLAGAKEQYF
-	-	TRBV6-5	14	TRBJ1-1	TGTGCCAGCAGTTACTCCCAGGGAAACACTGAAGCTTTCTTT	CASSYSQGNTEAFF
-	-	TRBV9	14	TRBJ1-1	TGTGCCAGCAGCCTTGACGGGGTGCAGGCTGAAGCTTTCTTT	CASSLDGVQAEAFF
TRBD2	-	TRBV9	18	TRBJ2-2	TGTGCCAGCAGCGTAGACGGTAAAGCGGGAGCTCTAGCCGGGGAGCTGTTTTTT	CASSVDGKAGALAGELFF
TRBD2	-	TRBV11-2	16	TRBJ2-1	TGTGCCAGCAGCCTAGGACTAGCGGGGCCATACAATGAGCAGTTCTTC	CASSLGLAGPYNEQFF
TRBD2	-	TRBV5-1	16	TRBJ2-2	TGCGCCAGCAGCCCCAAAGCGGGAGGGGACACCGGGGAGCTGTTTTTT	CASSPKAGGDTGELFF
-	-	TRBV6-1	15	TRBJ2-7	TGTGCCAGCAGGGGGCTCCGGGAGCCCCGGAGCGAGCAGTACTTC	CASRGLREPRSEQYF
-	-	TRBV11-2	15	TRBJ1-4	TGTGCCAGCAGCTTAGGAGGGCTTCACAATGAAAAACTGTTTTTT	CASSLGGLHNEKLFF
TRBD1	few	TRBV29-1	15	TRBJ2-2	TGCAGCGCTCGAGGGGAACAGGGGGGAGGCGGGGAGCTGTTTTTT	CSARGEQGGGGELFF
TRBD1	-	TRBV4-3	14	TRBJ2-1	TGCGCCAGCAGCCAAGGGACAGGGTACAATGAGCAGTTCTTC	CASSQGTGYNEQFF
TRBD1	-	TRBV6-5	15	TRBJ1-1	TGTGCCAGCAGTCTAGACAGGGGACCGAACACTGAAGCTTTCTTT	CASSLDRGPNTEAFF
TRBD2	-	TRBV7-6	16	TRBJ2-1	TGTGCCAGCAGCTTAGTCTCCAGCGGGAGGTTTGATGAGCAGTTCTTC	CASSLVSSGRFDEQFF
TRBD1	few	TRBV5-1	15	TRBJ1-1	TGCGCCAGCAGCGTCCCCGGGACAGGGAACACTGAAGCTTTCTTT	CASSVPGTGNTEAFF
TRBD2	-	TRBV4-1	18	TRBJ2-4	TGCGCCAGCAGCCCGGGACTAGCGGGAGGTAGTGGCAAAAACATTCAGTACTTC	CASSPGLAGGSGKNIQYF
TRBD2	once	TRBV28	18	TRBJ2-1	TGTGCCAGCAGTTTCTCCCGTTTCCTAGCGGGAGCTTACAATGAGCAGTTCTTC	CASSFSRFLAGAYNEQFF
TRBD1	-	TRBV19	15	TRBJ2-2	TGTGCCAGTATTAGGACAGGGAGGAACACCGGGGAGCTGTTTTTT	CASIRTGRNTGELFF
-	-	TRBV7-9	16	TRBJ1-3	TGTGCCAGCGCCGTGTCCCCCCGGGGTGCTGGAAACACCATATATTTT	CASAVSPRGAGNTIYF
TRBD1	-	TRBV18	14	TRBJ2-3	TGTGCCAGCTCACCCCCGGACAGGTTAGATACGCAGTATTTT	CASSPPDRLDTQYF
-	-	TRBV15	17	TRBJ1-4	TGTGCCACCAGCAGAGATCGTCCCGGGCGGGGTGGTGAAAAACTGTTTTTT	CATSRDRPGRGGEKLFF
-	few	TRBV30	19	TRBJ1-5	TGTGCCTGGAGTTTTACAATGGCCGCCGGGGGGGATAGCAATCAGCCCCAGCATTTT	CAWSFTMAAGGDSNQPQHF
TRBD2	-	TRBV13	14	TRBJ2-1	TGTGCCAGCAGCTTAGAACTAGCGGGAGGTGAGCAGTTCTTC	CASSLELAGGEQFF
TRBD2	-	TRBV5-1	14	TRBJ2-1	TGCGCCAGCCGCCTAGCGGACTCCTACAATGAGCAGTTCTTC	CASRLADSYNEQFF
TRBD2	-	TRBV29-1	16	TRBJ2-2	TGCAGCGTTGATACAGCGGGAGGGCCATTCACCGGGGAGCTGTTTTTT	CSVDTAGGPFTGELFF
-	-	TRBV29-1	16	TRBJ2-6	TGCAGCGTTGCGACTGACGTTAACTCTGGGGCCAACGTCCTGACTTTC	CSVATDVNSGANVLTF
TRBD2	-	TRBV2	14	TRBJ2-5	TGTGCCAGCAAGAGTAGCGGGAGCGGCGAGACCCAGTACTTC	CASKSSGSGETQYF
-	-	TRBV5-4	16	TRBJ2-7	TGTGCCAGCAGCGCGGGGTGGGGACGAGCTTCCTACGAGCAGTACTTC	CASSAGWGRASYEQYF
-	-	TRBV7-9	12	TRBJ1-2	TGTGCCAGCAGCTTGTACGGTTCTGGCTACACCTTC	CASSLYGSGYTF
-	-	TRBV7-3	16	TRBJ2-1	TGTGCCAGCAGCTTATTCGAGCACTTGTATGTGAATGAGCAGTTCTTC	CASSLFEHLYVNEQFF
-	-	TRBV27	17	TRBJ1-5	TGTGCCAGCACCCCTTGGGATTCAGGGACTAACGATCAGCCCCAGCATTTT	CASTPWDSGTNDQPQHF
-	once	TRBV5-1	15	TRBJ2-3	TGCGCCAGCAGCCTGGACAGTTCTAGCACAGATACGCAGTATTTT	CASSLDSSSTDTQYF
TRBD1	few	TRBV28	14	TRBJ1-1	TGTGCCAGCAGACTAGGACAGGGGAAACCTGAAGCTTTCTTT	CASRLGQGKPEAFF
TRBD1	once	TRBV5-1	17	TRBJ2-7	TGCGCCAGCAGCTTTCTCTTCCAAGACAGGGAAAGGTATGAGCAGTACTTC	CASSFLFQDRERYEQYF
TRBD2	-	TRBV5-1	17	TRBJ2-1	TGCGCCAGCAGCTTGGGACTAGCGGGAGACTCCTACAATGAGCAGTTCTTC	CASSLGLAGDSYNEQFF
TRBD1	-	TRBV5-6	14	TRBJ1-2	TGTGCCAGTGCGGGACAGGGGTTATCCTATGGCTACACCTTC	CASAGQGLSYGYTF
-	few	TRBV19	14	TRBJ1-3	TGTGCCAGTAGAGACAGAGCTTCTGGAAACACCATATATTTT	CASRDRASGNTIYF
-	-	TRBV25-1	15	TRBJ2-5	TGTGCCAGCAGTGACCAAACAGGATACCAAGAGACCCAGTACTTC	CASSDQTGYQETQYF